The source of this T cell receptor (beta chain) is a study of cytomegalovirus exposure and HLA in healthy donors. General observations from the study: There were a few CMV-associated chains whose specificity for CMV antigens was confirmed in vitro. The study put 150 to 200 TCR beta chains on its list as cytomegalovirus-associated. HLA alleles were associated with around 17,000 TCR beta sequences in a later analysis at 0.05 false discovery rate. Accurate prediction of most subjects' HLA-A and HLA-B alleles from TCR beta sequences was reported.

The CDR3 contains 14 residues. V was pared by 2 bases and J by 8 bases, with 8 bases of the junction left unmatched. Per the germline V gene, CDR1 is SQVTM and CDR2 is ANQGSEA. This PCR relied on a set of 60 Vbeta primers and 13 Jbeta primers. Assay used: immunoSEQ multiplex PCR; TCRdb lists only in-frame clones, some missing. The data show fewer than 250,000 clones, over 60% seen once. Note on this clone: What it binds is unknown.

The chain links TRBV29-1 to TRBJ1-4; 7 bases are a match to TRBD1. The specimen sequenced was PBMCs. The sequence came from a male donor in good health and CMV-seronegative. CDR3 nucleotide sequence: TGCAGCGTTGAAAGGCAGGGGGTAGGAGAAAAACTGTTTTTT. Its protein product is CSVERQGVGEKLFF.